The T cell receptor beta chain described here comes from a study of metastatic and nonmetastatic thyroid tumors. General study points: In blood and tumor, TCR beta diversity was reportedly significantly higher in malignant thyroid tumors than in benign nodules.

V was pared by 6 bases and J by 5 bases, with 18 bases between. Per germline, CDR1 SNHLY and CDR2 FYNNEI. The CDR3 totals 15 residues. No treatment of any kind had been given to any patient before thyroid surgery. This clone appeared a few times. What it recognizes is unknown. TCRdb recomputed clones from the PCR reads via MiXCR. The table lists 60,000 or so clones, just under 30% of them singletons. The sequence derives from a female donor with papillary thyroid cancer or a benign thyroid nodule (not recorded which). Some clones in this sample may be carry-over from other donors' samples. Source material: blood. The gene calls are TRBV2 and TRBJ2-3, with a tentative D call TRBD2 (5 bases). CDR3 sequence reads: CASRPLGVSRDTQYF. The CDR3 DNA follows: TGTGCCAGCAGACCTTTGGGAGTTTCGCGAGATACGCAGTATTTT. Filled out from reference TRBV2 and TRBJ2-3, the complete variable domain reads EPEVTQTPSHQVTQMGQEVILRCVPISNHLYFYWYRQILGQKVEFLVSFYNNEISEKSEIFDDQFSVERPDGSNFTLKIRSTKLEDSAMYFCASRPLGVSRDTQYFGPGTRLTVL.